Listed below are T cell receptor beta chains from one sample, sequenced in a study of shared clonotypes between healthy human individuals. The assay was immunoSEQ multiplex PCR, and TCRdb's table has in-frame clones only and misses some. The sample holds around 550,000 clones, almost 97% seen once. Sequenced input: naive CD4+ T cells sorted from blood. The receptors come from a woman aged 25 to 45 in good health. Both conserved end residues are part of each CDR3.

CDR3: CAWSGSGTMSYEQYF; V: TRBV30; J: TRBJ2-7
CDR3: CASSLAGGSQPQHF; V: TRBV28; J: TRBJ1-5
CDR3: CASSNSGGRSGGQETQYF; V: TRBV18; J: TRBJ2-5
CDR3: CASSFRGTGGTGYEQYF; V: TRBV5-5; J: TRBJ2-7
CDR3: CAWIAGESAGELFF; V: TRBV30; J: TRBJ2-2
CDR3: CASSEGGNTEAFF; V: TRBV25-1; J: TRBJ1-1
CDR3: CASSFSRAAGDQPQHF; V: TRBV27; J: TRBJ1-5
CDR3: CASSLEGQKYQETQYF; V: TRBV7-8; J: NA
CDR3: CASSGTRGHNEQFF; V: TRBV5-1; J: TRBJ2-1
CDR3: CASSRRDRAKNIQYF; V: TRBV7-7; J: TRBJ2-4
CDR3: CASSRGRAYEQYF; V: TRBV6-5; J: TRBJ2-7
CDR3: CASITARGVQDTEAFF; V: TRBV12-1; J: TRBJ1-1
CDR3: CASSYTGTPGTDTQYF; V: TRBV6-5; J: TRBJ2-3
CDR3: CASSLRSDRGYNYGYTF; V: TRBV5-1; J: TRBJ1-2
CDR3: CSVEDSGWYNEQFF; V: TRBV29-1; J: TRBJ2-1
CDR3: CASRQASYEQYF; V: TRBV6-1; J: TRBJ2-7
CDR3: CASSDLAGGAYEQYF; V: TRBV25-1; J: TRBJ2-7